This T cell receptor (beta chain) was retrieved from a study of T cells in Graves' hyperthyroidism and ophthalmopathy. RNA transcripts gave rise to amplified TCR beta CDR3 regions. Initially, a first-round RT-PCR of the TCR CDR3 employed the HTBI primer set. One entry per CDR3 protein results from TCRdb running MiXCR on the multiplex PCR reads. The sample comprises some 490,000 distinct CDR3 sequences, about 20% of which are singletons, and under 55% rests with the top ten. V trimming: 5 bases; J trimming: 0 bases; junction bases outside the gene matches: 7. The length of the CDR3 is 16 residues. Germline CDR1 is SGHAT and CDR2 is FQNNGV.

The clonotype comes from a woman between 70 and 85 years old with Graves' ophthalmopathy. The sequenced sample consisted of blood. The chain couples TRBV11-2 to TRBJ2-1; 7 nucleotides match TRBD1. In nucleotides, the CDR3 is TGTGCCAGCAGCCCACAGGGGATCGGCTCCTACAATGAGCAGTTCTTC. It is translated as CASSPQGIGSYNEQFF.